This TCR beta chain was recovered during a study of T cells in Graves' hyperthyroidism and ophthalmopathy. The CDR3 regions of TCR beta were amplified from RNA transcripts. RT-PCR in the first round (using the HTBI primer set) targeted the TCR CDR3. Each CDR3 protein is one row after TCRdb ran MiXCR on the multiplex PCR reads. The table records around 700,000 distinct CDR3 sequences, over 35% of them present only once. As concerns this clonotype: Its matching antigen is unknown. The final CDR3 position lacks the conserved phenylalanine or tryptophan, pointing to a likely read error. No DNA is shown, since the ends of the CDR3 on it are uncertain; the CDR3 is the one TCRdb lists.

Findings and caveats of the study: Median prediction lead before ophthalmopathy onset was 6.5 months with the model. Blood also showed most of the thyroid clonotypes that were expanded above 0.001.

The material sequenced was blood. The sequence was obtained from a woman between 35 and 50 years old with Graves' hyperthyroidism.

This chain's CDR3 is CAAWGQQIRHY. The chain carries TRBV2 and TRBJ1-6; the table's D call TRBD1 went unverified against the DNA. Per the germline V gene, CDR1 is SNHLY and CDR2 is FYNNEI. The CDR3 spans 11 residues, counting both ends.